What follows are 8 T cell receptor beta chains derived from one specimen sequenced in a study of blood T cell repertoires in COVID-19. Data came from immunoSEQ multiplex PCR; TCRdb stores just in-frame clones and leaves some out. The sample has 45,000 to 70,000 clones; roughly 86% are singletons. Sequenced material: peripheral blood. These receptors all stem from a woman aged 80 or over with acute or convalescent COVID-19.

This clone was observed a handful of times. The rearrangement joins TRBV24-1 to TRBJ2-5; 8 bases are a match to TRBD2. V was clipped by 5 bases and J by 7 bases; unmatched bases: 11. The V gene's germline CDR1 is KGHDR and CDR2 SFDVKD. The CDR3 runs to 15 residues. The CDR3 spells CATSAGTRIDGTQYF. The DNA for the CDR3 is TGTGCCACCAGTGCCGGGACTAGAATTGACGGGACCCAGTACTTC.

This chain links TRBV1 with TRBJ1-5. TRBV1 is shown as a pseudogene. The CDR3 consists of 18 residues. The CDR3 region is CTSSQEQPKGGTHQPQHF. DNA of the CDR3: TGCACCAGCAGCCAAGAGCAGCCGAAGGGAGGGACTCATCAGCCCCAGCATTTT.

This sequence joins TRBV2 and TRBJ2-2; tentative D call: TRBD2 (5 bases). The CDR3 has 13 residues. Germline assignment: CDR1 SNHLY and CDR2 FYNNEI. The V end lost 11 bases, the J end lost 7 bases, and 17 bases lay between the germline ends. This CDR3 reads CADSKSGNGELFF. The CDR3 DNA is TGTGCCGACTCAAAGTCGGGGAACGGGGAGCTGTTTTTT.

The V and J genes are TRBV20-1 and TRBJ2-3; a weak D match, TRBD1 (5 bases). Trimming took off 3 bases at V and 2 bases at J, with 15 bases between the two ends. The CDR3 totals 15 residues. Per germline, CDR1 DFQATT and CDR2 SNEGSKA (reference sequence). DNA for the CDR3: TGCAGTGCTAGTGACGACAGAATCTCCACAGATACGCAGTATTTT. Its protein product is CSASDDRISTDTQYF.

The chain recombines TRBV6-2 or TRBV6-3 with TRBJ2-7; TRBD2 matches at 10 bases. Germline values: CDR1 MNHEY, CDR2 SVGEGT. The CDR3 covers 18 residues. Germline trimming cut 7 bases from V and 1 base from J; bases unmatched to any gene: 16. CDR3 amino acids: CASNPYSGRHRASYEQYF. The CDR3 region has the DNA TGTGCCAGCAACCCCTATAGCGGGAGGCACAGGGCTTCCTACGAGCAGTACTTC.

The chain is built from TRBV5-1 and TRBJ2-7, with 7 bases aligning to TRBD2. The CDR3 length is 15 residues. The J segment lost 3 bases and the V segment lost 0 bases, leaving 6 bases of the junction unmatched. Germline loops: CDR1 SGHRS, CDR2 YFSETQ. The DNA for the CDR3 is TGCGCCAGCAGCTTGGCGGGGGGAAGGGGCTACGAGCAGTACTTC. Translation gives CASSLAGGRGYEQYF.

The CDR3, as DNA: TGTGCCAGCAATCTAGCGGGGGGGCCTTCCAATGAGCAGTTCTTC. This encodes CASNLAGGPSNEQFF. The chain combines TRBV7-9 with TRBJ2-1; 12 nucleotides align to TRBD2. The CDR3 is 15 amino acids. CDR1 and CDR2 (germline): SEHNR, FQNEAQ (reference sequence). J lost 6 bases, V lost 7 bases, and 7 bases had no gene match. The variable domain in full, with the rest retrieved from reference TRBV7-9 and TRBJ2-1, is DTGVSQNPRHKITKRGQNVTFRCDPISEHNRLYWYRQTLGQGPEFLTYFQNEAQLEKSRLLSDRFSAERPKGSFSTLEIQRTEQGDSAMYLCASNLAGGPSNEQFFGPGTRLTVL.

The chain couples TRBV27 to TRBJ2-6; 9 bases align to TRBD1. CDR3 length: 16 residues. Trimming removed 10 bases from V and 0 bases from J; junction bases left unmatched: 7. From germline, CDR1 is MNHEY and CDR2 SMNVEV (reference sequence). The CDR3 spells CATRDRAGSGANVLTF. Here the CDR3 DNA reads TGTGCCACCCGGGACAGGGCTGGCTCTGGGGCCAACGTCCTGACTTTC.